This T cell receptor (beta chain) was identified during a study of blood T cell repertoires in COVID-19. Overall study context: Spain, Italy and the United States supplied samples that represented acute and convalescent COVID-19. PBMCs, B-cell-depleted T cells, or T cells were the source of the cDNA or gDNA that made up the material.

The table came from immunoSEQ multiplex PCR; TCRdb's copy has only in-frame clones and leaves some out. The repertoire holds over 350,000 clones, with about 88% as singletons. In terms of age and location, participants ranged from roughly 18 to 90 years and lived in about two dozen US areas. Two consecutive negative NP/OP PCR tests, clearance, or resolved symptoms defined Cohort 3 recovery. From germline, CDR1 is SGHNT and CDR2 YENEEA. CDR3 size: 16 residues. V was clipped by 8 bases and J by 4 bases; unmatched bases: 15. The TCR comes from a woman younger than 35 who had recovered from COVID-19. The sequenced material came from PBMCs or T cells enriched from blood (not recorded which). This sequence joins TRBV11-3 and TRBJ2-5; 8 bases are shared with TRBD1. The DNA for the CDR3 is TGTGCCAGCTCCTCTCCGGCGGCAGGGGGCGTAGAGACCCAGTACTTC. Translation gives CASSSPAAGGVETQYF.